One sample yielded the 21 T cell receptor beta chains listed below, sequenced in a study of HIV-infected children after antiretroviral therapy interruption. Treatment defined: PENTA 11 planned treatment interruption arm or continuous ART arm. Unique molecular identifiers were included in an RNA-based 3' RACE TCR library. Using its own MiXCR run on the 3' RACE reads, TCRdb lists one record per CDR3 protein. The repertoire holds roughly 15,000 distinct CDR3 sequences, with about 3.4% as singletons. The sample here was CD45RO+ CD8+ T cells from PBMCs, pooled from several time points, taken from a donor given antiretroviral therapy, either interrupted or continuous. The subset was: memory CD8+ CD45RO+ CD45RA- T cells. The receptor set was obtained from a pool of human donors with HIV.

This clonotype showed up many times. The V and J genes are TRBV19 and TRBJ1-5, with 8 bases identical to TRBD1. There are 15 residues in the CDR3. V shed 9 bases, J shed 3 bases, and the junction held 10 bases outside the gene matches. Germline lookup yields CDR1 LNHDA and CDR2 SQIVND (reference sequence). The CDR3: CASGGQVIYNQPQHF. CDR3 nucleotide sequence: TGTGCCAGCGGGGGACAGGTTATATACAATCAGCCCCAGCATTTT.

This clonotype was counted a few times. The chain recombines TRBV2 with TRBJ2-3; TRBD1 is a possible D gene (5 bases). Trimming took 0 bases from V and 4 from J, leaving 11 bases between them. Germline assignment: CDR1 SNHLY and CDR2 FYNNEI. The CDR3 sequence is 15 residues long. CDR3 DNA: TGTGCCAGCAGTGAAGCGCCCGGACACTCAGATACGCAGTATTTT. Its protein product is CASSEAPGHSDTQYF.

In this sample, this clonotype turned up many times. This rearrangement joins TRBV14 to TRBJ2-3; a weak D match, TRBD1 (5 bases). The CDR3 length is 16 residues. The germline gives CDR1 SGHDN, CDR2 FVKESK. V dropped 3 bases and J dropped 6 bases, with 19 bases sitting between them. CDR3 nucleotides: TGTGCCAGCAGCCACCAGGGCCGCACACCGTTCGATACGCAGTATTTT. It codes for CASSHQGRTPFDTQYF.

This clonotype was counted ten times or more. The CDR3 protein is CASSPTTKEQFF. CDR3 nucleotides: TGTGCCAGCAGCCCGACCACTAAAGAGCAGTTCTTC. The chain couples TRBV7-9 to TRBJ2-1; D gene uncertain. Germline V gives CDR1 SEHNR, CDR2 FQNEAQ (reference sequence). V was shortened by 5 bases and J by 10 bases, with 12 bases between the two germline ends. This CDR3 contains 12 residues.

In its sample, this clonotype was seen many times. V is TRBV7-2 and J is TRBJ1-5; D is uncertain. The CDR3 totals 17 residues. Germline CDR1 is SGHTA and CDR2 is FQGNSA. Trimming pared 5 bases from V and 2 bases from J, leaving 19 bases between. This chain's CDR3 is CASSAVYRRGGNQPQHF. The DNA of the CDR3 is TGTGCCAGCAGCGCCGTGTACCGGCGTGGAGGCAATCAGCCCCAGCATTTT.

This clonotype was detected ten times or more. The J gene is TRBJ1-1, the V gene TRBV3-1; 8 bases map to TRBD1. V lost 3 bases to trimming and J lost 4 bases; unmatched junction nucleotides: 7. Germline CDR1 reads LGHDT; CDR2 reads YNNKEL (reference sequence). This CDR3 is built from 15 residues. The CDR3 nucleotides read TGTGCCAGCAGCCAGGACAGGGTAGATTCCACTGAAGCTTTCTTT. Translation: CASSQDRVDSTEAFF. Complete variable domain (other parts from reference TRBV3-1 and TRBJ1-1): DTAVSQTPKYLVTQMGNDKSIKCEQNLGHDTMYWYKQDSKKFLKIMFSYNNKELIINETVPNRFSPKSPDKAHLNLHINSLELGDSAVYFCASSQDRVDSTEAFFGQGTRLTVV.

Notes on this clonotype: A much larger clone lies one base from this, so it may be a read error. This chain links TRBV15 with TRBJ2-3; 9 bases line up with TRBD1. This CDR3 contains 15 residues. The germline gives CDR1 LNHNV, CDR2 YYDKDF (reference sequence). Here the CDR3 DNA reads TGTGTCACCAGCAGAGGGGACAGGGAAGCAGATACGCAGTATTTT. It specifies CVTSRGDREADTQYF. The whole variable domain, remainder taken from reference TRBV15 and TRBJ2-3, is DAMVIQNPRYQVTQFGKPVTLSCSQTLNHNVMYWYQQKSSQAPKLLFHYYDKDFNNEADTPDNFQSRRPNTSFCFLDIRSPGLGDTAMYLCVTSRGDREADTQYFGPGTRLTVL.

This clonotype was counted ten times or more. The chain has TRBV10-3 and TRBJ2-1; 15 bases line up with TRBD2. V lost 6 bases and J lost 9; bases outside the gene matches: 3. Germline V gene data show CDR1 as ENHRY and CDR2 as SYGVKD. This CDR3 comprises 14 residues. The CDR3 loop reads CAIRVGLAGGEQFF. In nucleotides, the CDR3 is TGTGCCATCAGGGTGGGACTAGCGGGAGGTGAGCAGTTCTTC.

This clonotype came up many times. The gene calls are TRBV28 and TRBJ2-2; no reliable D call. Germline CDR1 is MDHEN and CDR2 is SYDVKM. Trimming took off 4 bases at V and 6 bases at J, with 12 bases between the two ends. The CDR3 is 14 residues long. Written as DNA, the CDR3 is TGTGCCAGCAGTTCCCCCGCCCGGGCCGGGGAGCTGTTTTTT. Translation: CASSSPARAGELFF.

The chain is built from TRBV19 and TRBJ2-1; maybe TRBD2 (6 bases). This CDR3 is built from 17 residues. V was pared by 6 bases and J by 0 bases, with 18 bases between. Germline loops: CDR1 LNHDA, CDR2 SQIVND (reference sequence). In DNA form, the CDR3 reads TGTGCCAGTAGCCGTCGTCCGGGGGTGAGCTCCTACAATGAGCAGTTCTTC. It codes for CASSRRPGVSSYNEQFF. The full variable domain, with the rest looked up from reference TRBV19 and TRBJ2-1, is DGGITQSPKYLFRKEGQNVTLSCEQNLNHDAMYWYRQDPGQGLRLIYYSQIVNDFQKGDIAEGYSVSREKKESFPLTVTSAQKNPTAFYLCASSRRPGVSSYNEQFFGPGTRLTVL.

This sequence joins TRBV20-1 and TRBJ2-2; 8 nucleotides align to TRBD2. In germline, CDR1 is DFQATT, CDR2 SNEGSKA (reference sequence). The CDR3 consists of 16 residues. V lost 5 bases to trimming and J lost 1 base; unmatched junction nucleotides: 9. The CDR3 region has the DNA TGCAGTGCTCCTGACTTACTAGCGGAGAACACCGGGGAGCTGTTTTTT. The encoded protein is CSAPDLLAENTGELFF.

This clonotype was seen many times. J is TRBJ2-3 and V is TRBV29-1, with D possibly being TRBD1 (6 bases). Per the germline V gene, CDR1 is SQVTM and CDR2 is ANQGSEA. The CDR3 consists of 15 residues. Trimming cost V 0 bases and J 0 bases, with 10 bases left between them. This CDR3 reads CSVEDGTLSTDTQYF. The CDR3 nucleotides read TGCAGCGTTGAAGACGGGACACTCAGCACAGATACGCAGTATTTT.

This chain links TRBV11-1 with TRBJ2-1; weak D call: TRBD2 (5 bases). V lost 6 bases to trimming and J lost 3 bases, with 9 bases between them. The CDR3 spans 13 residues. CDR1 SGHAT and CDR2 FQDESV come from the germline V gene (reference sequence). The CDR3 DNA sequence: TGTGCCAGCAGACCACGGGGCTACAATGAGCAGTTCTTC. This encodes CASRPRGYNEQFF.

This clonotype was seen ten or more times. J is TRBJ2-7 and V is TRBV28, with D perhaps matching TRBD1 (6 bases). The germline V gene encodes CDR1 MDHEN and CDR2 SYDVKM. Deletions cut 5 bases from V and 1 base from J, with 15 bases between. This CDR3 comprises 15 residues. This chain's CDR3 is CASSPPPDSSYEQYF. CDR3 nucleotide sequence: TGTGCCAGCAGTCCCCCTCCGGACAGTTCCTACGAGCAGTACTTC.

This clonotype was seen ten or more times. J is TRBJ1-1 and V is TRBV7-2; D may be TRBD1 (6 bases). Per germline, CDR1 SGHTA and CDR2 FQGNSA. The length of the CDR3 is 14 residues. Trimming took off 5 bases at V and 3 bases at J, with 13 bases between the two ends. Here the CDR3 DNA reads TGTGCCAGCAGCCCGCGAAGACAGGACACTGAAGCTTTCTTT. Protein product: CASSPRRQDTEAFF.

V is TRBV4-2 and J is TRBJ1-1; no reliable D call. V lost 1 base, J lost 1 base, and 19 bases lay in between. Per the germline V gene, CDR1 is LGHNA and CDR2 is YNFKEQ. The CDR3 has 18 amino acids. The CDR3 DNA sequence: TGTGCCAGCAGCCAAGGCGCTAGCAGGTCGGAGACGAACACTGAAGCTTTCTTT. Its protein product is CASSQGASRSETNTEAFF.

This clonotype is judged medium-sized. The chain links TRBV24-1 to TRBJ2-1; D is unclear. Germline CDR1 KGHDR, CDR2 SFDVKD. Between the trimmed V and J ends, which lost 1 base and 4 bases, there was a span of 10 bases. CDR3 length: 15 residues. CDR3 DNA: TGTGCCACCAGTGATTTACGGGCGGATTACAATGAGCAGTTCTTC. Its translation: CATSDLRADYNEQFF.

This clonotype has ten or more counts. The chain carries TRBV27 and TRBJ2-3, with 12 bases that match TRBD2. With V trimmed by 6 bases and J by 3 bases, 4 bases remained unmatched. CDR3 length: 15 residues. The germline V gene encodes CDR1 MNHEY and CDR2 SMNVEV (reference sequence). This CDR3 is CASSPLAGGTDTQYF. The CDR3 region has the DNA TGTGCCAGCAGCCCACTAGCGGGGGGAACAGATACGCAGTATTTT.

Many counts were recorded for this clonotype. This rearrangement joins TRBV19 to TRBJ2-5; no reliable D call. CDR1 LNHDA and CDR2 SQIVND come from the germline V gene (reference sequence). CDR3 size: 12 residues. V lost 10 bases and J lost 7, with 16 bases in between. CDR3: CATGPDKATQYF. Here the CDR3 DNA reads TGTGCCACTGGGCCAGACAAGGCGACCCAGTACTTC.

Many counts were recorded for this clonotype. The rearrangement links TRBV6-1 to TRBJ2-2; D remains unclear. There are 10 residues in the CDR3. Trimming left V 8 bases short and J 7 bases short, with 5 bases between. Germline CDR1 MNHNS, CDR2 SASEGT. The chain's CDR3 is CASRSGELFF. CDR3 nucleotide sequence: TGTGCCAGCCGGAGCGGGGAGCTGTTTTTT.

This clonotype has at least ten counts. The chain recombines TRBV19 with TRBJ1-5; 9 bases agree with TRBD1. The CDR3 is 15 residues long. J lost 2 bases, V lost 7 bases, and 6 bases had no gene match. The germline V gene encodes CDR1 LNHDA and CDR2 SQIVND (reference sequence). Written as DNA, the CDR3 is TGTGCCAGTACCCTGACAGGGGGAGGCAATCAGCCCCAGCATTTT. Translation: CASTLTGGGNQPQHF.